What follows describes a single T cell receptor beta chain. Its antigen is unknown. Germline V gives CDR1 MNHNS, CDR2 SASEGT. The CDR3 is 13 amino acids. Trimming at V came to 10 bases and at J to 5 bases, leaving 9 bases not matched to a gene. The data were obtained in a study of OX40 agonist ivuxolimab in advanced cancers. Study context: Patients assigned to dose escalation were diagnosed with hepatocellular carcinoma, melanoma, renal cell or head and neck cancer. Findings and caveats of the study: Antigens targeted by the expanded peripheral T cells were not determined.

TCRdb keeps only in-frame clones here, not all; method: immunoSEQ multiplex PCR. The data hold tens of thousands of clones, with around 85% observed a single time. V is TRBV6-1 and J is TRBJ2-7, with 9 nucleotides matching TRBD1. The specimen comprised CD4+ or CD8+ T cells sorted from blood, sampled in a trial of the OX40 agonist ivuxolimab. The receptor was derived from an adult with an advanced solid tumor such as melanoma, head and neck, liver or kidney cancer. The CDR3 coding sequence is TGTGCCATCATACAGGGGGCGCTCCACGAGCAGTACTTC. Its translation is CAIIQGALHEQYF.